This TCR beta chain stems from a study of lymphopenia after photon versus proton radiotherapy. The study's findings and limits: After lymphocyte nadir, photon-treated repertoires showed oligoclonal expansion, especially CD8+ Temra. Under photons, naive T cells and diversity fell while effector/memory populations rose. Post-nadir TCR diversity decline inversely tracked overall survival among those who died.

Here immunoSEQ multiplex PCR was the method, and the copy in TCRdb shows in-frame clones only, minus some. Here the sample spans 30,000 to 45,000 clones, about 85% being singletons. This clone was counted once. The target antigen is unknown. This clonotype originated in a man aged 50-59 years with gastric cancer. Sequenced material: peripheral blood, taken from a patient treated with photon-based radiotherapy.

CDR3 DNA sequence: TGCGCCAGCAGCTTGGCGACAGGCGGCGGCGGGGAGCTGTTTTTT. It translates to CASSLATGGGGELFF. V gene TRBV5-1 combines with J gene TRBJ2-2; D is possibly TRBD1 (6 bases). CDR3 size: 15 residues. Trimming stripped 0 bases from V and 7 bases from J, with 13 bases between. Germline lookup yields CDR1 SGHRS and CDR2 YFSETQ.